This T cell receptor (beta chain) derives from a study of T cell responses to AZD1222 COVID-19 vaccine. Only in-frame clones appear in the TCRdb table, and some are missing; sequencing was by immunoSEQ multiplex PCR. Here the sample spans 70,000 to 95,000 clones, more than 70% being singletons. In the case of this clone: Antigen: not known.

The study, taken as a whole, reports: Every sample of the repertoires postdated the peak T cell response.

CDR1 and CDR2 from the germline V gene are LNHDA and SQIVND (reference sequence). V was shortened by 5 bases and J by 6 bases, with 19 bases between the two germline ends. This CDR3 comprises 16 residues. The clonotype was recovered from an adult who received the AZD1222 COVID-19 vaccine. This specimen consisted of peripheral blood, obtained 28 days after the second AZD1222 dose. The V and J genes are TRBV19 and TRBJ2-2, with D perhaps TRBD2 (6 bases). This chain's CDR3 is CASSARTGGGPGELFF. CDR3 bases: TGTGCCAGTAGTGCGAGGACCGGGGGAGGTCCCGGGGAGCTGTTTTTT. The full variable domain, completed using reference TRBV19 and TRBJ2-2, is DGGITQSPKYLFRKEGQNVTLSCEQNLNHDAMYWYRQDPGQGLRLIYYSQIVNDFQKGDIAEGYSVSREKKESFPLTVTSAQKNPTAFYLCASSARTGGGPGELFFGEGSRLTVL.